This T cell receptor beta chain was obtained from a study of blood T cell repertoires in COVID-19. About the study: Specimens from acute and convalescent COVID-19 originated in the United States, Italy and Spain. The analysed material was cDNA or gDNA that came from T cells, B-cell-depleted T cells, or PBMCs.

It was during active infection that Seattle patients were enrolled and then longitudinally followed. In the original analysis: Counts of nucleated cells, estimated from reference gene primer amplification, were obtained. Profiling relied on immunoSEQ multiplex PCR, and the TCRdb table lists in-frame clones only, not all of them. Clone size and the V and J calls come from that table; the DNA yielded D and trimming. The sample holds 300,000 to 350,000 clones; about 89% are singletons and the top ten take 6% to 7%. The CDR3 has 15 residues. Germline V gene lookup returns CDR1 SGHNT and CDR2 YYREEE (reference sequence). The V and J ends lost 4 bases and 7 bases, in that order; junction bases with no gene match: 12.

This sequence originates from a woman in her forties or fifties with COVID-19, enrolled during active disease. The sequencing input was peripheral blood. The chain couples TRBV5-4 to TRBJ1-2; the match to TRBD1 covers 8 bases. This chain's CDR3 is CASSVGRSGGVGYTF. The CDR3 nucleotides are TGTGCCAGCAGCGTTGGGAGATCAGGGGGCGTTGGCTACACCTTC.